Presented here are 5 T cell receptor beta chains from one specimen sequenced in a study of shared clonotypes between healthy human individuals. Here immunoSEQ multiplex PCR was the method, and the copy in TCRdb shows in-frame clones only, minus some. The table has 2 million to 3 million clones, roughly 93% seen once. The sequenced material came from naive CD4+ T cells from PBMCs. As to subset: CD45RA+ positively selected. The receptors originated from a man aged 18 to 29 in good health. Some clones in this sample may be carry-over from other donors' samples.

With respect to this clone: Distinct nucleotide sequences in the sample also encode this CDR3. CDR3 sequence reads: CASSLSFVTYGYTF. In DNA form, the CDR3 reads TGCGCCAGCAGCCTGAGTTTTGTAACCTATGGCTACACCTTC. The chain uses TRBV5-1 and TRBJ1-2; no firm D call. There are 14 residues in the CDR3. Germline values: CDR1 SGHRS, CDR2 YFSETQ. The V end was cut by 4 bases, the J end by 4 bases, with 14 bases between.

Notes on this clone: Other nucleotide sequences in the sample specify the same CDR3. The chain couples TRBV6-5 to TRBJ1-2; 7 nucleotides agree with TRBD1. With 2 bases clipped from V and 6 bases from J, the junction kept 3 bases outside the gene matches. The CDR3 runs 13 residues. Germline CDR1 and CDR2: MNHEY and SVGAGI. The CDR3 here is CASSYAQGDGYTF. The CDR3 DNA reads as TGTGCCAGCAGTTACGCCCAGGGGGATGGCTACACCTTC.

The V gene is TRBV6-5, the J gene TRBJ2-3; no firm D call. The V gene's germline CDR1 is MNHEY and CDR2 SVGAGI. The CDR3 runs to 13 residues. V was clipped by 6 bases and J by 6 bases, with 13 bases between them. The CDR3 DNA sequence: TGTGCCAGCAGCGGTACCTATGAGGATACGCAGTATTTT. Its protein product is CASSGTYEDTQYF.

V is TRBV25-1 and J is TRBJ2-5; D call uncertain. V shed 4 bases and J shed 1 base, with 13 bases lying between them. CDR1 is MGHDK and CDR2 is SYGVNS in the germline V gene. The CDR3 consists of 15 residues. The CDR3 coding sequence is TGTGCCAGCAGTGTCACCCGCCAGATCCAAGAGACCCAGTACTTC. This sequence encodes CASSVTRQIQETQYF.

This sequence joins TRBV7-2 and TRBJ1-3; D is ambiguous. The germline CDR1 and CDR2 sequences are SGHTA and FQGNSA. V lost 4 bases, J lost 2 bases, and 15 bases lay in between. CDR3 size: 16 residues. The CDR3 loop reads CASSSTGRQPGNTIYF. The CDR3 coding sequence is TGTGCCAGCAGCTCGACCGGGCGGCAACCTGGAAACACCATATATTTT.